The rows below give T cell receptor beta chains drawn from one sample of a study of post-analysis software for immune sequencing data. TCRdb itself ran the PCR reads through MiXCR, one entry per CDR3 protein. This sample has hundreds of thousands of distinct CDR3 sequences, with 30% to 45% found just once. Sequencing was performed on blood. The receptor set was obtained from a girl aged 10 to 17 with multiple sclerosis. The CDR3 runs from the conserved cysteine through the conserved F or W. Fields, in order: V gene, D gene, J gene, clone size, CDR3 protein, CDR3 DNA. A D gene is named only where the DNA matches it firmly. Clone size is not always given. Where it is, it says once, few, many or a class for expanded clones.

v_call: TRBV12-5
d_call: .
j_call: TRBJ1-2
clone_size: .
cdr3_aa: CASGSILGRGANYGYTF
cdr3_nt: TGTGCTAGTGGTTCGATACTCGGACGGGGGGCTAACTATGGCTACACCTTC

v_call: TRBV12-3/TRBV12-4
d_call: .
j_call: TRBJ2-4
clone_size: .
cdr3_aa: CASIKQGLAKNIQYF
cdr3_nt: TGTGCCAGCATCAAACAGGGTTTAGCCAAAAACATTCAGTACTTC

v_call: TRBV12-3/TRBV12-4
d_call: .
j_call: TRBJ1-2
clone_size: .
cdr3_aa: CASSSNSEVWGYTF
cdr3_nt: TGTGCCAGCAGTTCCAACTCGGAGGTTTGGGGCTACACCTTC

v_call: TRBV20-1
d_call: .
j_call: TRBJ2-3
clone_size: .
cdr3_aa: CSATRSPDTQYF
cdr3_nt: TGCAGTGCTACGAGATCCCCCGATACGCAGTATTTT

v_call: TRBV4-2
d_call: .
j_call: TRBJ1-2
clone_size: .
cdr3_aa: CASSQVASYGYTF
cdr3_nt: TGTGCCAGCAGCCAAGTGGCCTCCTATGGCTACACCTTC

v_call: TRBV5-1
d_call: TRBD2
j_call: TRBJ2-3
clone_size: .
cdr3_aa: CASSPLLAGPSDTQYF
cdr3_nt: TGCGCCAGCAGCCCACTACTAGCGGGGCCCTCAGATACGCAGTATTTT

v_call: TRBV7-2
d_call: TRBD2
j_call: TRBJ2-1
clone_size: few
cdr3_aa: CASSFAGGTYNEQFF
cdr3_nt: TGTGCCAGCAGCTTTGCGGGGGGAACCTACAATGAGCAGTTCTTC

v_call: TRBV14
d_call: .
j_call: TRBJ2-3
clone_size: .
cdr3_aa: CASSQARTRTDTQYF
cdr3_nt: TGTGCCAGCAGCCAAGCGCGGACCCGCACAGATACGCAGTATTTT

v_call: TRBV27
d_call: TRBD2
j_call: TRBJ2-7
clone_size: .
cdr3_aa: CASSTAFGLSLAGESYEQYF
cdr3_nt: TGTGCCAGCAGTACGGCTTTTGGACTATCACTAGCGGGGGAATCCTACGAGCAGTACTTC

v_call: TRBV11-2
d_call: .
j_call: TRBJ1-2
clone_size: few
cdr3_aa: CASSPQGPYGYTF
cdr3_nt: TGTGCCAGCAGCCCTCAGGGGCCCTATGGCTACACCTTC

v_call: TRBV3-1
d_call: .
j_call: TRBJ1-4
clone_size: .
cdr3_aa: CASSQEMRLREGEKLFF
cdr3_nt: TGTGCCAGCAGCCAAGAAATGAGGCTTCGAGAAGGTGAAAAACTGTTTTTT

v_call: TRBV18
d_call: .
j_call: TRBJ2-7
clone_size: many
cdr3_aa: CASSQYGSSYEQYF
cdr3_nt: TGTGCCAGCTCACAATACGGGAGCTCCTACGAGCAGTACTTC

v_call: TRBV7-8
d_call: .
j_call: TRBJ2-7
clone_size: .
cdr3_aa: CASSRLAPYEQYF
cdr3_nt: TGTGCCAGCAGCCGTCTGGCTCCTTACGAGCAGTACTTC

v_call: TRBV27
d_call: TRBD1
j_call: TRBJ1-4
clone_size: once
cdr3_aa: CASSLFGQGSEKLFF
cdr3_nt: TGTGCCAGCAGTTTATTTGGACAGGGGAGTGAAAAACTGTTTTTT

v_call: TRBV7-2
d_call: TRBD2
j_call: TRBJ2-7
clone_size: few
cdr3_aa: CASSLGGGTGGYEQYF
cdr3_nt: TGTGCCAGCAGCTTAGGGGGGGGGACTGGTGGCTACGAGCAGTACTTC

v_call: TRBV5-1
d_call: TRBD2
j_call: TRBJ2-3
clone_size: few
cdr3_aa: CASSSGLAADTQYF
cdr3_nt: TGCGCCAGCAGCTCGGGACTAGCTGCAGATACGCAGTATTTT